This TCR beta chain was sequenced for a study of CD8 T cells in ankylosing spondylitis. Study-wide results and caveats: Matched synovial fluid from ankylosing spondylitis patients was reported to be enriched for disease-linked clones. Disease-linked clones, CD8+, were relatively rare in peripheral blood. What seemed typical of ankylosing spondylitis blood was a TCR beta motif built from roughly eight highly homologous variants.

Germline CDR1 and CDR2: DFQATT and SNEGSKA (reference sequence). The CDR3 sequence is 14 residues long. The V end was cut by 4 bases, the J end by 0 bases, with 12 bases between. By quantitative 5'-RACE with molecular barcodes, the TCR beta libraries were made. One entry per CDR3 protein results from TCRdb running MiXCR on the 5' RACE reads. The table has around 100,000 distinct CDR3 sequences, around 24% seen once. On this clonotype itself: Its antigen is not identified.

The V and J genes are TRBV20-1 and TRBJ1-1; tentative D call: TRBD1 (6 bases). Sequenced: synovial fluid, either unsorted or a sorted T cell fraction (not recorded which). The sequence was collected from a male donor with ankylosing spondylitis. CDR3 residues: CSAKRTDLNTEAFF. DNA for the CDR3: TGCAGTGCTAAGCGGACAGATTTGAACACTGAAGCTTTCTTT.